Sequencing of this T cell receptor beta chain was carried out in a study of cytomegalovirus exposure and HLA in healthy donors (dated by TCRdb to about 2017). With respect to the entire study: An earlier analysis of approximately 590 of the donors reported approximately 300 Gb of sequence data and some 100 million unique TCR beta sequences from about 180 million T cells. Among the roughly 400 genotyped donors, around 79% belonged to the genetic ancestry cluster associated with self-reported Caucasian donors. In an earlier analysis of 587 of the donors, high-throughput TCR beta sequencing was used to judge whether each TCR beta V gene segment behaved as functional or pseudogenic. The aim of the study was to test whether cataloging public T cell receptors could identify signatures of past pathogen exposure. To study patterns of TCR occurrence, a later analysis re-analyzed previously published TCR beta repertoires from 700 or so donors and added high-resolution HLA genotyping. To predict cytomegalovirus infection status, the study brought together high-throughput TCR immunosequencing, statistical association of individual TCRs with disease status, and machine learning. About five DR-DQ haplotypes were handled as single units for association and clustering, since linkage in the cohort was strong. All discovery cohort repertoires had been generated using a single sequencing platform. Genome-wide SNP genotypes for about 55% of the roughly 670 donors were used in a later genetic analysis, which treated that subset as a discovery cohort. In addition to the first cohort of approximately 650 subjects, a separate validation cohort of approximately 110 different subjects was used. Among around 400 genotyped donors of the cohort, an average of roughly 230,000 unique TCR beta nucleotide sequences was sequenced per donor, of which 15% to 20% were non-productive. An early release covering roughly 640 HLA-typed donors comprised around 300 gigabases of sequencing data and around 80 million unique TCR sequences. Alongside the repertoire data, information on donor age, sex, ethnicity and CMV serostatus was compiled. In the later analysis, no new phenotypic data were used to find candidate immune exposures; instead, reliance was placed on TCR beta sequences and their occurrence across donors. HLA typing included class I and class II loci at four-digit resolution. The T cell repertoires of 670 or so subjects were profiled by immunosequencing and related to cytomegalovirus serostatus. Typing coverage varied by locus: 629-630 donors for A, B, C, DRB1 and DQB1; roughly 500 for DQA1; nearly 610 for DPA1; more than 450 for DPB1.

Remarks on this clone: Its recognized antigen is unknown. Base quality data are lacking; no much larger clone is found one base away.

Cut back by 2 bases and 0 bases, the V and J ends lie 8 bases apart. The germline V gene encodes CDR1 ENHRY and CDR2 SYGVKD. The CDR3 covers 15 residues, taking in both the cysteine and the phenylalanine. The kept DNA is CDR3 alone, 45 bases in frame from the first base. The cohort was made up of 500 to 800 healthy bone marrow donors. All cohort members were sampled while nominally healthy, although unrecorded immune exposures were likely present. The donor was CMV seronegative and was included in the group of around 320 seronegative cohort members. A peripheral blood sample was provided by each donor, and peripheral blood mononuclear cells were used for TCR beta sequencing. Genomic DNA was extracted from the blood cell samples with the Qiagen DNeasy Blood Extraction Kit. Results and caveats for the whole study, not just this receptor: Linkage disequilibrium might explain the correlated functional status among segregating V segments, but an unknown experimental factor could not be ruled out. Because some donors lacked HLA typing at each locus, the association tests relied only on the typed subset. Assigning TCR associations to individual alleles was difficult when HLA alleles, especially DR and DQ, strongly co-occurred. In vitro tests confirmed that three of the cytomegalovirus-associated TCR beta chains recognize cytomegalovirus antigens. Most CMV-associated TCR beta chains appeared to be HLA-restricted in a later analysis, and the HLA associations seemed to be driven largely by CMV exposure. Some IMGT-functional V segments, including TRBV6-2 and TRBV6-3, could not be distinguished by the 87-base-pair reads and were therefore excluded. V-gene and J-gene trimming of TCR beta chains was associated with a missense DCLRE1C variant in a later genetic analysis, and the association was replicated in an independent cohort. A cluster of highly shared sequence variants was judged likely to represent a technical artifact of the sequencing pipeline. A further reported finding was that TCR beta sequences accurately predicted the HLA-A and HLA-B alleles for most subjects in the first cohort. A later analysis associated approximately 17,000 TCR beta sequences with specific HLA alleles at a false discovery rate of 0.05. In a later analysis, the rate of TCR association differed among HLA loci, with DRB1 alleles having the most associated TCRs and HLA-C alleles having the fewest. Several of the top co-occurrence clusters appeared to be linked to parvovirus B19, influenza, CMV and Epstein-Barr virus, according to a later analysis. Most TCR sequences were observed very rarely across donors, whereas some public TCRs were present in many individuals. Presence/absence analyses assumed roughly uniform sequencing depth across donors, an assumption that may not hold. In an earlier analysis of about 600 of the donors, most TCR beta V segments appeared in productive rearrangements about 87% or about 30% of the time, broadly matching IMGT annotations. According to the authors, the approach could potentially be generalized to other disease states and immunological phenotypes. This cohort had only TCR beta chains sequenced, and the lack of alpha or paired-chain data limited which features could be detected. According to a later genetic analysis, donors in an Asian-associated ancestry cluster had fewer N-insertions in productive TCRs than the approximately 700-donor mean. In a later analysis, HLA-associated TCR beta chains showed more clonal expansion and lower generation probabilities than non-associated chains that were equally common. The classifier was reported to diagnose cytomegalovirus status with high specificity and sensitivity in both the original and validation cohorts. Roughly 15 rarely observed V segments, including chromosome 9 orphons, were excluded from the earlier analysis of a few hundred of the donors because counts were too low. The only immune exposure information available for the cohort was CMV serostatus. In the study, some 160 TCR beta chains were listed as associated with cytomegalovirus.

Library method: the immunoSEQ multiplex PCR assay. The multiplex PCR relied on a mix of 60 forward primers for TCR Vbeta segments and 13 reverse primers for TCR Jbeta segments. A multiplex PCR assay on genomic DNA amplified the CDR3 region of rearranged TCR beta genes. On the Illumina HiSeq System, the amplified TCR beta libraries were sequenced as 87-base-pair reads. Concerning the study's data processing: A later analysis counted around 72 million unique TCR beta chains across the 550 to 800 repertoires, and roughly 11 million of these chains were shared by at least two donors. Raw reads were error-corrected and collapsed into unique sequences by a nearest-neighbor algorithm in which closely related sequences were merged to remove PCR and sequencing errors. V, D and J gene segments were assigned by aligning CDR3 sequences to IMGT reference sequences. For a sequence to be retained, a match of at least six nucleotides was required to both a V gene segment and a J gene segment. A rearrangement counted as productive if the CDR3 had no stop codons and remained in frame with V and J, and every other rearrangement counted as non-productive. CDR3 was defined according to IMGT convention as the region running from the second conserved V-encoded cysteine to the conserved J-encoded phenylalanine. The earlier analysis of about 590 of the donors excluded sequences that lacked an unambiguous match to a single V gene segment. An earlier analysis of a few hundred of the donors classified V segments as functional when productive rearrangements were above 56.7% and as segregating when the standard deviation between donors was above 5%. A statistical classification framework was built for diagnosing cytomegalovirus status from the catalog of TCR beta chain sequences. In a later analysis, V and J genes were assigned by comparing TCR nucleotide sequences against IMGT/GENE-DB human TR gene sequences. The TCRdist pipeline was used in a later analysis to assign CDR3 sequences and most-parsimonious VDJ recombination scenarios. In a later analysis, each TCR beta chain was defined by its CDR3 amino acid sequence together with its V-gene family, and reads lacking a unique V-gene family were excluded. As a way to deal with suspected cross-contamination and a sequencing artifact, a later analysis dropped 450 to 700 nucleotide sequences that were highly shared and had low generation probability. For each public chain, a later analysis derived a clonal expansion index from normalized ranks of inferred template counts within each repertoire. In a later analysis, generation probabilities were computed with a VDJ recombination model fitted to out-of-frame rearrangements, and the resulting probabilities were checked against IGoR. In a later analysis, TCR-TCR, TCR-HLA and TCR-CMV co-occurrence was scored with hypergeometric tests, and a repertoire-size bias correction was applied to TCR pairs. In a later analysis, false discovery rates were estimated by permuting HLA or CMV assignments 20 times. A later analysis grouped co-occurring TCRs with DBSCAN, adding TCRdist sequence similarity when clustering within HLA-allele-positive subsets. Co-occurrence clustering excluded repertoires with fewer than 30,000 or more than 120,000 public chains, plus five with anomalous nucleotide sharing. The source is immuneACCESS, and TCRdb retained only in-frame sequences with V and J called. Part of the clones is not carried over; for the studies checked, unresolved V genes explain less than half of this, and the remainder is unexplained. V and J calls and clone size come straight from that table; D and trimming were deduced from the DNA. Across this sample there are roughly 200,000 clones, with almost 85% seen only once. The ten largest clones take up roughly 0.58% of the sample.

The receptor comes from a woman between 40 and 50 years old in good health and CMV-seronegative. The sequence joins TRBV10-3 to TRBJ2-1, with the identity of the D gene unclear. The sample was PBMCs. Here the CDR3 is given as CAISETNPSYNEQFF. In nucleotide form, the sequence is TGTGCCATCAGTGAGACTAACCCCTCCTACAATGAGCAGTTCTTC.